This T cell receptor beta chain came from a study of blood T cell repertoires in COVID-19. Across the whole study: From the United States, Italy and Spain came samples of acute and convalescent COVID-19. Sources were T cells, B-cell-depleted T cells, or PBMCs; the material itself was cDNA or gDNA.

The CDR3 is 18 residues long. The V and J ends lost 4 bases and 2 bases, in that order; junction bases with no gene match: 16. CDR1 and CDR2 from the germline V gene are SGDLS and YYNGEE. The protocol was immunoSEQ multiplex PCR, while the TCRdb copy is restricted to in-frame clones and leaves out a portion. The repertoire holds roughly 200,000 clones, roughly 90% seen once, with about 4.5% in the top ten. Exposed participants came across a COVID-19 case within 2 weeks before study entry. Sequenced material: PBMCs or T cells enriched from blood (not recorded which). This clonotype was sampled from a young woman who had been exposed to COVID-19. This rearrangement joins TRBV9 to TRBJ2-7; 9 bases fit TRBD2. CDR3 sequence reads: CASSPDGSGGKSTYEQYF. CDR3 coding DNA: TGTGCCAGCAGCCCTGACGGTAGCGGGGGTAAATCCACCTACGAGCAGTACTTC.